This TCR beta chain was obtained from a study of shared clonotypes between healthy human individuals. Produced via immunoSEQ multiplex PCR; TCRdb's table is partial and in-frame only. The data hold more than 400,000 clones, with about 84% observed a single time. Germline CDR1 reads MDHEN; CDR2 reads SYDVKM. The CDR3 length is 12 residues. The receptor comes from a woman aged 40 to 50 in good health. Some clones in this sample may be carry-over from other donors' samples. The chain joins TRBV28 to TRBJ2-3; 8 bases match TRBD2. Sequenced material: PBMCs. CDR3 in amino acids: CATGGGTDTQYF. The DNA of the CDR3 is TGTGCGACGGGAGGGGGCACAGATACGCAGTATTTT.